This entry lists 20 T cell receptor beta chains sequenced from one sample in a study of beta chain features in type 1 diabetes. Study-wide results and caveats: In every one of the four CD4+ subsets, TCRB CDR3s were moderately but significantly shorter in Type 1 diabetes patients.

No cognate antigen is known for these TCRs. Every bit of the isolated RNA underwent reverse transcription, so sequencing read expressed TCRB transcripts. Method: immunoSEQ multiplex PCR; TCRdb's copy keeps in-frame clones and lacks some. The data contain 60,000 to 75,000 clones, nearly 50% of them singletons. The material sequenced was central memory CD4+ T cells from blood. These receptors all stem from a man in his thirties or forties with type 1 diabetes.

The chain couples TRBV6-1 to TRBJ2-7; 7 bases line up with TRBD1. The CDR3 totals 14 residues. V trimming: 7 bases; J trimming: 4 bases; junction bases outside the gene matches: 10. Germline assignment: CDR1 MNHNS and CDR2 SASEGT. CDR3 nucleotide sequence: TGTGCCAGCATAACCGGGACAGCCCTTTACGAGCAGTACTTC. This codes for CASITGTALYEQYF.

Here the CDR3 DNA reads TGTGCCAGTAGTACCAGGGGACGGCCAACGGCCGAAAATGAAAAACTGTTTTTT. Translating it yields CASSTRGRPTAENEKLFF. V and J are TRBV19 and TRBJ1-4, with D tentatively TRBD1 (6 bases). The CDR3 is made up of 18 amino acids. V dropped 4 bases and J dropped 5 bases, with 23 bases sitting between them. Germline CDR1 LNHDA, CDR2 SQIVND (reference sequence).

This rearrangement joins TRBV29-1 to TRBJ1-2; possible D gene TRBD1, 6 bases. The germline V gene encodes CDR1 SQVTM and CDR2 ANQGSEA. The CDR3 consists of 12 residues. V lost 4 bases and J 8 bases, leaving 14 bases between the germline ends. CDR3 amino acids: CSVGAGDLGYTF. CDR3 nucleotide sequence: TGCAGCGTTGGGGCAGGGGACCTGGGCTACACCTTC.

The chain is built from TRBV5-1 and TRBJ1-2; 8 bases align to TRBD1. CDR1 and CDR2 from the germline V gene are SGHRS and YFSETQ. The junction had 4 bases not matched to a gene; V was cut back by 0 bases and J by 3 bases. This CDR3 contains 15 residues. The CDR3 loop reads CASSLGTGKDYGYTF. The CDR3 DNA is TGCGCCAGCAGCTTGGGGACAGGGAAGGACTATGGCTACACCTTC. The full variable domain, its missing parts supplied by reference TRBV5-1 and TRBJ1-2, is KAGVTQTPRYLIKTRGQQVTLSCSPISGHRSVSWYQQTPGQGLQFLFEYFSETQRNKGNFPGRFSGRQFSNSRSEMNVSTLELGDSALYLCASSLGTGKDYGYTFGSGTRLTVV.

The V and J genes are TRBV5-1 and TRBJ2-5, with D tentatively TRBD1 (6 bases). The CDR3 is 14 amino acids. CDR1 SGHRS and CDR2 YFSETQ come from the germline V gene. With 1 base removed from V and 5 bases from J, the gap between germline ends came to 12 bases. The CDR3 protein is CASSLTDRSETQYF. The CDR3 DNA reads TGCGCCAGCAGCTTGACCGACAGGTCTGAGACCCAGTACTTC.

Only a few counts were recorded for this clone. This chain uses TRBV19 with TRBJ2-1, with 14 bases aligning to TRBD2. CDR3 length equals 17 residues. V trimming: 7 bases; J trimming: 1 base; junction bases outside the gene matches: 6. Germline CDR1 reads LNHDA; CDR2 reads SQIVND (reference sequence). The CDR3 sequence is CASKGLAGEGSYNEQFF. For the CDR3, the DNA is TGTGCCAGTAAGGGACTAGCGGGAGAAGGTTCCTACAATGAGCAGTTCTTC.

This clone came up a few times. This chain uses TRBV2 with TRBJ2-7; D is uncertain. V was pared by 3 bases and J by 3 bases, with 15 bases between. Looked up from germline, CDR1 is SNHLY and CDR2 is FYNNEI. The CDR3 is 15 residues long. DNA of the CDR3: TGTGCCAGCAGTGACTCAAGCGTCGGTCACTACGAGCAGTACTTC. Its translation is CASSDSSVGHYEQYF.

The V call is TRBV19, the J call TRBJ1-1, with D unresolved. The germline CDR1 and CDR2 sequences are LNHDA and SQIVND (reference sequence). The CDR3 runs to 12 residues. Trimming pared 6 bases from V and 0 bases from J, leaving 5 bases between. This chain's CDR3 is CASRSMNTEAFF. In DNA, the CDR3 is TGTGCCAGTAGGAGCATGAACACTGAAGCTTTCTTT.

The chain joins TRBV5-1 to TRBJ1-3; no clear D gene. CDR3 size: 16 residues. The germline CDR1 and CDR2 sequences are SGHRS and YFSETQ. V was clipped by 3 bases and J by 0 bases, with 13 bases between them. This chain's CDR3 is CASSSGDGNSGNTIYF. The CDR3, as DNA: TGCGCCAGCAGCTCGGGAGACGGTAACTCTGGAAACACCATATATTTT.

The chain carries TRBV6-5 and TRBJ1-3; possible D gene TRBD1, 6 bases. The CDR3 consists of 16 residues. Deletions cut 0 bases from V and 3 bases from J, with 12 bases between. Per the germline V gene, CDR1 is MNHEY and CDR2 is SVGAGI. CDR3 DNA: TGTGCCAGCAGTTACTCGGGGGCAGGTGGTGGAAACACCATATATTTT. Translated: CASSYSGAGGGNTIYF.

This clone turned up a few times. The chain combines TRBV6-1 with TRBJ2-5; 11 bases map to TRBD1. Losses at the gene ends were 11 bases for V and 4 bases for J; bases not matched to a gene: 6. The CDR3 totals 13 residues. CDR1 and CDR2 from the germline V gene are MNHNS and SASEGT. DNA of the CDR3: TGTGCCGGACAGGGGGCGGGTAGAGAGACCCAGTACTTC. It specifies CAGQGAGRETQYF.

This clone has just a few counts. V usage is TRBV28 and J usage is TRBJ1-1, with a possible D match to TRBD1 (6 bases). The germline CDR1 and CDR2 sequences are MDHEN and SYDVKM. Trimming pared 7 bases from V and 5 bases from J, leaving 20 bases between. This CDR3 region has 15 residues. This CDR3 is CASTTGGGRRTEAFF. Written as DNA, the CDR3 is TGTGCCAGCACCACTGGCGGGGGGCGTAGAACTGAAGCTTTCTTT.

This clone was picked up one time. The chain carries TRBV2 and TRBJ2-6; 7 bases agree with TRBD1. The CDR3 totals 16 residues. Germline V gene sequence: CDR1 SNHLY, CDR2 FYNNEI. The V gene end was trimmed by 1 base and the J gene end by 4 bases; junction bases not matched to a gene: 4. Written as DNA, the CDR3 is TGTGCCAGCAGTGAAGATACAGGGGTCGGGGCCAACGTCCTGACTTTC. Amino acid sequence: CASSEDTGVGANVLTF. The full variable domain, with the rest looked up from reference TRBV2 and TRBJ2-6, is EPEVTQTPSHQVTQMGQEVILRCVPISNHLYFYWYRQILGQKVEFLVSFYNNEISEKSEIFDDQFSVERPDGSNFTLKIRSTKLEDSAMYFCASSEDTGVGANVLTFGAGSRLTVL.

The genes are TRBV4-2 and TRBJ1-4; D possibly corresponds to TRBD1 (5 bases). CDR1 and CDR2 from the germline V gene are LGHNA and YNFKEQ. V shed 1 base and J shed 4 bases, with 22 bases lying between them. This CDR3 contains 19 residues. The CDR3 here is CASSQGTKASTDLNEKLFF. CDR3 sequence (DNA): TGTGCCAGCAGCCAAGGGACCAAAGCCTCGACAGACCTTAATGAAAAACTGTTTTTT.

There are a few counts of this clone. This chain links TRBV29-1 with TRBJ1-2; D might be TRBD1 (5 bases). There are 14 residues in the CDR3. Germline CDR1 reads SQVTM; CDR2 reads ANQGSEA. The V and J ends lost 2 bases and 0 bases respectively, with 10 bases between them. CDR3 bases: TGCAGCGTTGAATTGGCGGGGGCTAACTATGGCTACACCTTC. Amino acid sequence: CSVELAGANYGYTF.

The J gene is TRBJ1-2, the V gene TRBV5-6, with D possibly being TRBD1 (6 bases). V gave up 1 base and J gave up 4 bases, with 14 bases separating them. CDR3 length: 15 residues. CDR1 SGHDT and CDR2 YYEEEE come from the germline V gene. DNA of the CDR3: TGTGCCAGCAGCTTGTCAGGGGCGCCGAGCTATGGCTACACCTTC. Amino acids: CASSLSGAPSYGYTF.

This clone was observed a few times. V gene TRBV2 combines with J gene TRBJ2-6, with D unclear. Germline V gives CDR1 SNHLY, CDR2 FYNNEI. There are 12 residues in the CDR3. V dropped 7 bases and J dropped 1 base, with 2 bases sitting between them. CDR3 region: CASTSGANVLTF. The CDR3, as DNA: TGTGCCAGCACATCTGGGGCCAACGTCCTGACTTTC.

In this sample, this clone turned up a few times. The same CDR3 is also encoded by other DNA sequences in this sample. The V and J genes are TRBV18 and TRBJ2-7, with D tentatively TRBD2 (6 bases). With 6 bases removed from V and 0 bases from J, the gap between germline ends came to 6 bases. The CDR3 totals 12 residues. In germline, CDR1 is KGHSH, CDR2 LQKENI. DNA for the CDR3: TGTGCCAGCTCGACTAGCTCCTACGAGCAGTACTTC. It is translated as CASSTSSYEQYF.

This clone was detected a few times. The genes are TRBV5-1 and TRBJ2-3; TRBD1 matches 7 bases. The V and J ends lost 0 bases and 0 bases, in that order; junction bases with no gene match: 4. The CDR3 runs 16 residues. Germline loops: CDR1 SGHRS, CDR2 YFSETQ. The CDR3 spells CASSLGGRGSTDTQYF. CDR3 DNA sequence: TGCGCCAGCAGCTTGGGTGGCAGGGGGAGCACAGATACGCAGTATTTT.

This clone has only one observation. J is TRBJ2-3 and V is TRBV30; TRBD1 agrees at 8 bases. The CDR3 runs to 15 residues. V gave up 2 bases and J gave up 6 bases; unmatched junction bases: 10. Per the germline V gene, CDR1 is GTSNPN and CDR2 is SVGIG (reference sequence). This chain's CDR3 is CAWSLKTGGGDTQYF. CDR3 sequence (DNA): TGTGCCTGGAGTCTCAAAACAGGGGGTGGGGATACGCAGTATTTT.